These T cell receptor beta chains were read from a single sample in a study of CD8+ T cells in alopecia areata. Produced via immunoSEQ multiplex PCR; TCRdb's table is partial and in-frame only. Among fewer than 110,000 clones listed, around three fifths were seen once. Sequencing input: CD4+ T cells sorted from blood. All receptors come from a human donor in good health. Each CDR3 is given with its conserved first and last residue. The D gene is left open where the match is weak. Clone size is stated in some rows and not others, as once, few, many or a class when expanded.

NA,TRBD2,TRBJ2-2,TRBV4-2,CASSPRLAGYVGELFF,TGTGCCAGCAGCCCGAGACTAGCGGGGTATGTCGGGGAGCTGTTTTTT
few,TRBD1,TRBJ2-6,TRBV29-1,CSRSGQGHSGANVLTF,TGCAGCAGATCGGGACAGGGCCACTCTGGGGCCAACGTCCTGACTTTC
NA,NA,TRBJ1-2,TRBV29-1,CSAGEGEAYGYTF,TGCAGCGCAGGGGAGGGGGAAGCCTATGGCTACACCTTC
medium-sized,NA,TRBJ2-7,TRBV7-6,CILQGGYEQYF,TGTATCTTACAGGGAGGCTACGAGCAGTACTTC
NA,NA,TRBJ1-5,TRBV29-1,CSVAEGDQPQHF,TGCAGCGTTGCTGAAGGGGATCAGCCCCAGCATTTT
NA,TRBD1,TRBJ2-2,TRBV2,CASSVDRGDTGELFF,TGTGCCAGCAGTGTGGACAGGGGAGACACCGGGGAGCTGTTTTTT
NA,TRBD2,TRBJ2-7,TRBV28,CASSSTSGAYEQYF,TGTGCCAGCAGTTCAACTAGCGGGGCATACGAGCAGTACTTC
NA,NA,TRBJ2-3,TRBV27,CASRERHREGDTQYF,TGTGCCAGCAGAGAACGTCACAGGGAAGGCGATACGCAGTATTTT
few,NA,TRBJ2-3,TRBV25-1,CASSATGLGSTDTQYF,TGTGCCAGCAGTGCAACGGGGCTAGGGAGCACAGATACGCAGTATTTT
NA,TRBD2,TRBJ2-5,TRBV7-2,CASSPGKRGGPQETQYF,TGTGCCAGCAGTCCCGGCAAGCGGGGGGGCCCCCAAGAGACCCAGTACTTC
few,NA,TRBJ2-5,TRBV15,CATSRDSAQETQYF,TGTGCCACCAGCAGAGATTCGGCGCAAGAGACCCAGTACTTC
once,TRBD1,TRBJ2-7,TRBV4-1,CASSQATGALSYEQYF,TGCGCCAGCAGCCAAGCGACAGGGGCTCTTAGCTACGAGCAGTACTTC
NA,TRBD1,TRBJ2-7,TRBV6-5,CASSLTGASSYEQYF,TGTGCCAGCAGCCTGACAGGGGCGAGCTCCTACGAGCAGTACTTC
NA,NA,TRBJ1-1,TRBV18,CASSPHRDGTEAFF,TGTGCCAGCTCACCACATCGGGACGGCACTGAAGCTTTCTTT
NA,TRBD1,TRBJ2-5,TRBV7-9,CASSFLDRGETQYF,TGTGCCAGCAGCTTCCTAGACAGGGGGGAGACCCAGTACTTC
few,TRBD1,TRBJ2-2,TRBV29-1,CSDGQGSDTGELFF,TGCAGCGACGGACAGGGGTCGGACACCGGGGAGCTGTTTTTT
NA,NA,TRBJ1-1,TRBV4-1,CASSQLQGNTEAFF,TGCGCCAGCAGCCAGCTACAGGGGAACACTGAAGCTTTCTTT
NA,TRBD1,TRBJ2-7,TRBV7-2,CASRLQGSSYEQYF,TGTGCCAGCAGGTTACAGGGGTCCTCATACGAGCAGTACTTC
few,NA,TRBJ1-2,TRBV7-9,CASRALVRRDGYTF,TGTGCCAGCAGGGCTCTCGTGAGGCGGGATGGCTACACCTTC
NA,TRBD2,TRBJ2-7,TRBV7-6,CASSYLAGDSYEQYF,TGTGCCAGCAGCTATTTAGCGGGGGACTCCTACGAGCAGTACTTC